This T cell receptor (beta chain) stems from a study of blood T cells in healthy people across ages. Then a second PCR, running roughly 6 to 12 cycles, was carried out with a sample-barcoded 5' primer and a J-beta primer mix. A 12-random-nucleotide template-switch adaptor tagged each cDNA molecule. In TCRdb, the 5' RACE reads were re-called with MiXCR into one record per CDR3 protein. This sample has hundreds of thousands of distinct CDR3 sequences, with 58% found just once. Germline V gene data show CDR1 as LGHNA and CDR2 as YNFKEQ. Trimming removed 0 bases at V and 0 bases at J, with 9 bases between. This CDR3 has 16 residues.

Source material: blood. This clonotype was obtained from a man aged 55-75 years in good health. The chain couples TRBV4-2 to TRBJ1-5, with D possibly matching TRBD1 (6 bases). This chain's CDR3 is CASSQEGGHSNQPQHF. In nucleotides, the CDR3 is TGTGCCAGCAGCCAAGAGGGGGGGCATAGCAATCAGCCCCAGCATTTT.